This TCR beta chain was sequenced in a study of CD8 T cells in ankylosing spondylitis. Study-level findings and limits: A TCR beta motif made of under 10 highly homologous variants seemed typical of ankylosing spondylitis blood. The study looked at matched synovial fluid samples from ankylosing spondylitis patients. Disease-linked clones were reported to be significantly enriched there. Disease-associated clones were CD8+ and fairly uncommon in peripheral blood. Some motif variants had been reported before (in reactive arthritis synovial fluid and blood).

Libraries for TCR beta were made by quantitative 5'-RACE with molecular barcodes. TCRdb used MiXCR to reprocess the 5' RACE reads, holding one entry per CDR3 protein. The sample has about 510,000 distinct CDR3 sequences, roughly 5.2% seen once. In its sample, this clonotype was seen many times. Its target is unknown. The sample comprised blood, either unsorted or a sorted T cell fraction (not recorded which). The origin of this receptor is a male donor with ankylosing spondylitis.

The CDR3 here is CASSSQHRLNTEAFF. In nucleotides, the CDR3 is TGTGCCAGCAGCTCACAACATCGGCTGAACACTGAAGCTTTCTTT. The chain combines TRBV7-3 with TRBJ1-1; D is uncertain. The V end lost 4 bases, the J end lost 0 bases, and 12 bases lay between the germline ends. The CDR3 has 15 amino acids. Germline V gene sequence: CDR1 SGHTA, CDR2 FQGTGA. The full variable domain, with the rest looked up from reference TRBV7-3 and TRBJ1-1, is GAGVSQTPSNKVTEKGKYVELRCDPISGHTALYWYRQSLGQGPEFLIYFQGTGAADDSGLPNDRFFAVRPEGSVSTLKIQRTERGDSAVYLCASSSQHRLNTEAFFGQGTRLTVV.